This TCR beta chain was captured in a study of T cells in Graves' hyperthyroidism and ophthalmopathy. Amplified TCR beta CDR3 regions derived from RNA transcripts. During a first-round RT-PCR of the TCR CDR3, the HTBI primer set was used. TCRdb recomputed calls from the multiplex PCR reads with MiXCR, one row per CDR3 protein. The sample records more than 500,000 distinct CDR3 sequences, 15% to 20% being singletons. This clonotype was detected many times. This CDR3 spans 14 amino acids. Per germline, CDR1 MRHNA and CDR2 SNTAGT. V dropped 5 bases and J dropped 5 bases, with 15 bases sitting between them.

This TCR was sampled from a woman under 40 with Graves' hyperthyroidism. This chain connects TRBV6-4 to TRBJ1-2, with D possibly being TRBD1 (5 bases). The sequencing sample was made of blood. This CDR3 reads CASSYAGTSYGYTF. The CDR3 bases are TGTGCCAGCAGTTACGCCGGGACGAGTTATGGCTACACCTTC.